These 27 T cell receptor beta chains were all obtained from the same sample, sequenced in a study of CD8 T cells in Susac syndrome. Random hexamers were used to reverse transcribe roughly 0.45 to 1 ug of RNA. TCRdb processed the immunoSEQ multiplex PCR reads anew with MiXCR; each CDR3 protein has one entry. This table has 150,000 to 200,000 distinct CDR3 sequences, approximately 93% appearing once. The sequenced sample was CD4+ T cells from PBMCs. Every receptor here comes from a human donor with multiple sclerosis.

The CDR3 protein is CAASFTGKGEQYF. Written as DNA, the CDR3 is TGTGCCGCCTCCTTTACAGGGAAGGGGGAGCAGTACTTC. This rearrangement joins TRBV6-2 or TRBV6-3 to TRBJ2-7, with D possibly TRBD1 on 6 matching bases. Trimming cost V 11 bases and J 7 bases, with 21 bases left between them. CDR3 length: 13 amino acids. CDR1 and CDR2 from the germline V gene are MNHEY and SVGEGT.

This chain links TRBV7-2 with TRBJ1-6; no firm D call. The CDR3 runs to 13 residues. Germline assignment: CDR1 SGHTA and CDR2 FQGNSA. The germline V and J ends were trimmed by 6 bases and 10 bases, with 13 bases remaining between them. This chain's CDR3 is CASSPVPDSPLHF. The DNA of the CDR3 is TGTGCCAGCAGTCCAGTCCCCGACTCACCCCTCCACTTT.

The chain combines TRBV28 with TRBJ1-5, with D perhaps matching TRBD1 (5 bases). The CDR3 has 16 amino acids. The germline V and J ends were trimmed by 6 bases and 0 bases, with 15 bases remaining between them. The V gene's germline CDR1 is MDHEN and CDR2 SYDVKM. The CDR3, as DNA: TGTGCCAGCAGACGGACACTATTCCATAGCAATCAGCCCCAGCATTTT. Translation: CASRRTLFHSNQPQHF.

The rearrangement uses TRBV7-2 and TRBJ2-2; TRBD2 agrees at 7 bases. Germline trimming cut 3 bases from V and 3 bases from J; bases unmatched to any gene: 1. The CDR3 is 14 residues long. Germline loops: CDR1 SGHTA, CDR2 FQGNSA. CDR3 in amino acids: CASSFGLDTGELFF. As DNA, the CDR3 is TGTGCCAGCAGCTTTGGACTAGACACCGGGGAGCTGTTTTTT.

J is TRBJ2-1 and V is TRBV20-1, with D unclear. V was clipped by 4 bases and J by 6 bases, with 7 bases between them. CDR3 length: 11 amino acids. CDR1 is DFQATT, CDR2 SNEGSKA, per germline (reference sequence). CDR3 nucleotide sequence: TGCAGTGCTAACTGGCCCAATGAGCAGTTCTTC. Residues: CSANWPNEQFF.

The rearrangement links TRBV27 to TRBJ2-6, with 15 bases lining up with TRBD2. J lost 1 base, V lost 6 bases, and 19 bases had no gene match. CDR1 and CDR2 from the germline V gene are MNHEY and SMNVEV (reference sequence). This CDR3 spans 23 amino acids. The CDR3 nucleotides read TGTGCCAGCAGCCTAGAAAGCCCGGGACTAGCGGGGGGCCGGGGATCTGGGGCCAACGTCCTGACTTTC. Amino acid sequence: CASSLESPGLAGGRGSGANVLTF. Complete variable domain (other parts from reference TRBV27 and TRBJ2-6): EAQVTQNPRYLITVTGKKLTVTCSQNMNHEYMSWYRQDPGLGLRQIYYSMNVEVTDKGDVPEGYKVSRKEKRNFPLILESPSPNQTSLYFCASSLESPGLAGGRGSGANVLTFGAGSRLTVL.

The chain couples TRBV12-3 or TRBV12-4 to TRBJ2-2; TRBD1 might be the D (5 bases). Trimming took 3 bases from V and 3 from J, leaving 11 bases between them. The CDR3 is 15 residues long. The CDR3 DNA reads TGTGCCAGCAGTTTTTCAGGGATACACACCGGGGAGCTGTTTTTT. Protein: CASSFSGIHTGELFF.

The gene calls are TRBV24-1 and TRBJ2-2; 8 bases fit TRBD2. Germline V CDR1 and CDR2: KGHDR, SFDVKD. V lost 4 bases, J lost 9 bases, and 9 bases stayed unmatched. CDR3 length: 15 amino acids. CDR3 residues: CATSDPGGVDRELFF. The CDR3 DNA sequence: TGTGCCACCAGTGACCCCGGGGGGGTAGATCGGGAGCTGTTTTTT.

The chain recombines TRBV20-1 with TRBJ1-1, with 11 bases aligning to TRBD1. The germline V gene encodes CDR1 DFQATT and CDR2 SNEGSKA (reference sequence). The CDR3 loop spans 16 amino acids. Germline trimming cut 2 bases from V and 6 bases from J; bases unmatched to any gene: 11. The CDR3, as DNA: TGCAGTGCTAGAACCGGGACAGGGGGTTCAGGCGCTGAAGCTTTCTTT. Translation gives CSARTGTGGSGAEAFF.

J is TRBJ2-1 and V is TRBV24-1; 9 bases match TRBD1. The germline gives CDR1 KGHDR, CDR2 SFDVKD. V was pared by 2 bases and J by 9 bases, with 4 bases of the junction left unmatched. The CDR3 sequence is 14 residues long. Here the CDR3 DNA reads TGTGCCACCAGTGATTGGACAGGGGAGGGTGAGCAGTTCTTC. Its translation: CATSDWTGEGEQFF.

This rearrangement joins TRBV30 to TRBJ1-1, with D tentatively TRBD1 (5 bases). Trimming cost V 1 base and J 4 bases, with 13 bases left between them. The length of the CDR3 is 14 residues. The germline gives CDR1 GTSNPN, CDR2 SVGIG (reference sequence). The DNA for the CDR3 is TGTGCCTGGAGTGCCCTGGGACGGATCACTGAAGCTTTCTTT. Translated: CAWSALGRITEAFF.

The chain combines TRBV7-2 with TRBJ2-2, with D perhaps TRBD2 (5 bases). This CDR3 is 16 amino acids long. Per germline, CDR1 SGHTA and CDR2 FQGNSA. Between the trimmed V and J ends, which lost 3 bases and 5 bases, there was a span of 16 bases. CDR3 bases: TGTGCCAGCAGCTTCCGCGCGTCTAGGAGGACCGGGGAGCTGTTTTTT. It yields the protein CASSFRASRRTGELFF.

The chain carries TRBV12-3 or TRBV12-4 and TRBJ1-2; the match to TRBD1 covers 12 bases. The CDR3 loop spans 15 amino acids. After removal of 4 bases from V and 5 bases from J, the junction contained 5 bases not matched to a gene. CDR3 nucleotides: TGTGCCAGCAGTTGGGGACAGGGGGCAAGATATGGCTACACCTTC. This sequence encodes CASSWGQGARYGYTF.

A remark on this clonotype: The junction and the germline gene differ at one end; a read error may be behind it. The rearrangement uses TRBV6-5 and TRBJ2-1; tentative D call: TRBD2 (6 bases). Germline CDR1 reads MNHEY; CDR2 reads SVGAGI. The CDR3 is 16 amino acids. Here the CDR3 reads CTSSYSGTGSYNEQFF. In nucleotides, the CDR3 is TGTACCAGCAGTTACTCGGGGACTGGCTCCTACAATGAGCAGTTCTTC.

The V call is TRBV28, the J call TRBJ2-1; D ambiguous. Trimming removed 1 base from V and 9 bases from J, with 10 bases in between. In germline, CDR1 is MDHEN, CDR2 SYDVKM. The CDR3 has 13 amino acids. The CDR3 loop is CASSLSAISEQFF. The CDR3, as DNA: TGTGCCAGCAGTTTATCGGCGATAAGTGAGCAGTTCTTC. Using reference TRBV28 and TRBJ2-1 for the parts outside the CDR3, the full variable domain is DVKVTQSSRYLVKRTGEKVFLECVQDMDHENMFWYRQDPGLGLRLIYFSYDVKMKEKGDIPEGYSVSREKKERFSLILESASTNQTSMYLCASSLSAISEQFFGPGTRLTVL.

This chain connects TRBV2 to TRBJ1-6; unclear D gene. The V gene's germline CDR1 is SNHLY and CDR2 FYNNEI. V was clipped by 8 bases and J by 6 bases, with 11 bases between them. This CDR3 is built from 13 residues. The CDR3 nucleotides are TGTGCCAGCGTGGGAGAGAGTAATTCACCCCTCCACTTT. It specifies CASVGESNSPLHF.

V is TRBV24-1 and J is TRBJ2-2; a weak D match, TRBD2 (6 bases). The V and J ends lost 12 bases and 5 bases respectively, with 15 bases between them. Germline V gene data show CDR1 as KGHDR and CDR2 as SFDVKD. CDR3 size: 13 residues. DNA of the CDR3: TGTGCCGTCTCCCGGGGGTATACCGGGGAGCTGTTTTTT. Residues: CAVSRGYTGELFF.

The chain couples TRBV28 to TRBJ2-7; perhaps TRBD2 as D (5 bases). Germline V gene data show CDR1 as MDHEN and CDR2 as SYDVKM. V was pared by 3 bases and J by 7 bases, with 10 bases between. This CDR3 region has 12 residues. The DNA for the CDR3 is TGTGCCAGCAGTTTCGGGAAGCGTGAGCAGTACTTC. Translating it yields CASSFGKREQYF.

The chain couples TRBV9 to TRBJ2-1, with D possibly TRBD1 on 5 matching bases. V lost 4 bases and J lost 7, with 12 bases in between. Germline V gives CDR1 SGDLS, CDR2 YYNGEE. This CDR3 region has 13 residues. CDR3 bases: TGTGCCAGCAGCCCTAAGGGGCTAAATGAGCAGTTCTTC. Its translation is CASSPKGLNEQFF.

This clonotype has a single count. V is TRBV2 and J is TRBJ2-2; D remains ambiguous. The CDR3 spans 12 residues. The germline CDR1 and CDR2 sequences are SNHLY and FYNNEI. The V and J ends lost 5 bases and 6 bases respectively, with 7 bases between them. The CDR3: CASSFIAGELFF. The CDR3 DNA follows: TGTGCCAGCAGTTTCATTGCCGGGGAGCTGTTTTTT.

CDR3 DNA sequence: TGTGCCAGCTCACCCGCTCCTGTCAGGGAGGGAAACATTCAGTACTTC. Amino acid sequence: CASSPAPVREGNIQYF. The J gene is TRBJ2-4, the V gene TRBV18; 7 bases map to TRBD2. Germline V lookup: CDR1 KGHSH, CDR2 LQKENI. Trimming at V came to 3 bases and at J to 6 bases, leaving 11 bases not matched to a gene. CDR3 size: 16 residues.

V is TRBV9 and J is TRBJ1-2; D remains ambiguous. CDR3 length: 15 residues. Germline V gives CDR1 SGDLS, CDR2 YYNGEE. With 4 bases removed from V and 5 bases from J, the gap between germline ends came to 18 bases. CDR3 sequence reads: CASSRSITEQYGYTF. The CDR3 DNA reads TGTGCCAGCAGCCGCTCCATAACGGAGCAATATGGCTACACCTTC.

V and J are TRBV27 and TRBJ2-1; 11 bases agree with TRBD2. Looked up from germline, CDR1 is MNHEY and CDR2 is SMNVEV (reference sequence). Trimming removed 3 bases from V and 7 bases from J; junction bases left unmatched: 8. The CDR3 sequence is 16 residues long. The CDR3 region is CASSFRSGRAVNEQFF. CDR3 bases: TGTGCCAGCAGTTTCCGTAGCGGGAGGGCCGTGAATGAGCAGTTCTTC.

CDR3 sequence reads: CAWSRGQGGTGELFF. For the CDR3, the DNA is TGTGCCTGGAGTAGAGGACAGGGGGGCACCGGGGAGCTGTTTTTT. V gene TRBV30 combines with J gene TRBJ2-2; TRBD1 matches 10 bases. V shed 2 bases and J 4 bases; nucleotides not matched to a gene: 4. This CDR3 contains 15 residues. CDR1 and CDR2 from the germline V gene are GTSNPN and SVGIG (reference sequence).

The chain couples TRBV20-1 to TRBJ1-5; possible D gene TRBD1, 5 bases. CDR3 size: 15 residues. Trimming removed 4 bases at V and 4 bases at J, with 17 bases between. Germline-derived CDR1 and CDR2 are DFQATT and SNEGSKA (reference sequence). CDR3 bases: TGCAGTGCTACCAGGTGGGACTTACTAAATCAGCCCCAGCATTTT. This gives the protein CSATRWDLLNQPQHF.

The chain employs TRBV4-1 and TRBJ2-4, with TRBD1 identical over 7 bases. CDR3 length: 18 residues. Germline assignment: CDR1 MGHRA and CDR2 YSYEKL. Germline trimming cut 0 bases from V and 0 bases from J; bases unmatched to any gene: 8. CDR3 in amino acids: CASSQDRRGPLAKNIQYF. The CDR3 DNA follows: TGCGCCAGCAGCCAAGATCGTAGGGGGCCCCTAGCCAAAAACATTCAGTACTTC.

The rearrangement links TRBV19 to TRBJ2-2, with 10 bases identical to TRBD1. With 5 bases clipped from V and 6 bases from J, the junction kept 3 bases outside the gene matches. The CDR3 length is 14 residues. Per the germline V gene, CDR1 is LNHDA and CDR2 is SQIVND (reference sequence). The CDR3 coding sequence is TGTGCCAGTAGTCCCGGGACAGGGGCCGGGGAGCTGTTTTTT. Translation gives CASSPGTGAGELFF. The full variable domain, its missing parts supplied by reference TRBV19 and TRBJ2-2, is DGGITQSPKYLFRKEGQNVTLSCEQNLNHDAMYWYRQDPGQGLRLIYYSQIVNDFQKGDIAEGYSVSREKKESFPLTVTSAQKNPTAFYLCASSPGTGAGELFFGEGSRLTVL.